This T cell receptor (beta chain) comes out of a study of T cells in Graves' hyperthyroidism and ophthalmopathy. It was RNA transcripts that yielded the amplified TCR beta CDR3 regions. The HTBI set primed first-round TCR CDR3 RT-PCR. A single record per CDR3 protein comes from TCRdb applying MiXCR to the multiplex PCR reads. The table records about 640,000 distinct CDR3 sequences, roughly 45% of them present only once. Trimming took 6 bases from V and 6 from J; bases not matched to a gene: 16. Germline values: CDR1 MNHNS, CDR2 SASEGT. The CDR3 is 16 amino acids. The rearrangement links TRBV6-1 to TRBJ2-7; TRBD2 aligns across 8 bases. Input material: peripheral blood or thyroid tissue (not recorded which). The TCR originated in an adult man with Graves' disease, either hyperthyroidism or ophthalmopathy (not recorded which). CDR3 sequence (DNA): TGTGCCAGCAGCCAAGATTGGAGTAGCGGGACGATCGAGCAGTACTTC. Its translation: CASSQDWSSGTIEQYF.